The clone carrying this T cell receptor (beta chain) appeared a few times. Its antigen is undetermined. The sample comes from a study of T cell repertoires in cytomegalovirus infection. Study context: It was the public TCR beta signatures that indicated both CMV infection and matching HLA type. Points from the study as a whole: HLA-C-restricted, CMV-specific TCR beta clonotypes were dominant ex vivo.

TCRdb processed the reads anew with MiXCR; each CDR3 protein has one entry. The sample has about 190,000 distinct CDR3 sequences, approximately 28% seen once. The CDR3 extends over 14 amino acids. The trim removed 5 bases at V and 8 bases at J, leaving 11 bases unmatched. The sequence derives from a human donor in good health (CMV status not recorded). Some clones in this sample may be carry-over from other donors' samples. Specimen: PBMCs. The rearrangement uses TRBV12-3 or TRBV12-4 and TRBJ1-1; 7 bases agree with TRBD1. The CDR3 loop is CASSARTGALEAFF. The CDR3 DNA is TGTGCCAGCAGTGCCAGGACAGGAGCCTTAGAAGCTTTCTTT.